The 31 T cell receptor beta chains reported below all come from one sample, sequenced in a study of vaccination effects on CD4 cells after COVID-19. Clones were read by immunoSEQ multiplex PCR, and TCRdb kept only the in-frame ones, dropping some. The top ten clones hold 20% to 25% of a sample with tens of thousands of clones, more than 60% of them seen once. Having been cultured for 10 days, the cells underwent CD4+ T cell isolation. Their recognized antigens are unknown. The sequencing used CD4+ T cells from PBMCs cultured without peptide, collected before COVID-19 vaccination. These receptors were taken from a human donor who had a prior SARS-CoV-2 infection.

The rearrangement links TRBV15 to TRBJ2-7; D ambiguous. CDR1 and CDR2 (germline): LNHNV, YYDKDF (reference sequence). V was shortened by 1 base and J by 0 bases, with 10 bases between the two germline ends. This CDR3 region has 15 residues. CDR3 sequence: CATSRGVTPSYEQYF. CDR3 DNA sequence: TGTGCCACCAGCAGAGGGGTTACGCCCTCCTACGAGCAGTACTTC.

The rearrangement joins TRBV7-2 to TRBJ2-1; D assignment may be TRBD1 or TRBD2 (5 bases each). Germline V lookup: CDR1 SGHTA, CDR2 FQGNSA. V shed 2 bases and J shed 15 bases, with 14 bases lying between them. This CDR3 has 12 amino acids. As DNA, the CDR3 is TGTGCCAGCAGCTTACTACGGGACCTGATGTTCTTC. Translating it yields CASSLLRDLMFF.

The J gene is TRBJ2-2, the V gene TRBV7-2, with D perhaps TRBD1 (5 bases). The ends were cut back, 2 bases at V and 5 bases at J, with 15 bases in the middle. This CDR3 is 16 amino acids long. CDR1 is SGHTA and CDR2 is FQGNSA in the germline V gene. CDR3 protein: CASSLRQGVSTGELFF. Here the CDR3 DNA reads TGTGCCAGCAGCTTACGGCAGGGCGTGTCAACCGGGGAGCTGTTTTTT. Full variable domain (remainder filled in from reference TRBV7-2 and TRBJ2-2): GAGVSQSPSNKVTEKGKDVELRCDPISGHTALYWYRQSLGQGLEFLIYFQGNSAPDKSGLPSDRFSAERTGGSVSTLTIQRTQQEDSAVYLCASSLRQGVSTGELFFGEGSRLTVL.

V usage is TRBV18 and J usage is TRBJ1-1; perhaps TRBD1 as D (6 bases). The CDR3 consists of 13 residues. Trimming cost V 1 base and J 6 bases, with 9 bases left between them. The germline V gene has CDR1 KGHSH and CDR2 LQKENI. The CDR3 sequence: CASSPQQGAEAFF. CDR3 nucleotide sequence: TGTGCCAGCTCACCACAACAGGGCGCTGAAGCTTTCTTT. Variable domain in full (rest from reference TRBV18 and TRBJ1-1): NAGVMQNPRHLVRRRGQEARLRCSPMKGHSHVYWYRQLPEEGLKFMVYLQKENIIDESGMPKERFSAEFPKEGPSILRIQQVVRGDSAAYFCASSPQQGAEAFFGQGTRLTVV.

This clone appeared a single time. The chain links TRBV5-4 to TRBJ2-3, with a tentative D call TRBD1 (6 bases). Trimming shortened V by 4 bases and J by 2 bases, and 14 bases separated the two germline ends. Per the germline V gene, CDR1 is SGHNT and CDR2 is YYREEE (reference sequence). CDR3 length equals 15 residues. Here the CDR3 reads CASSPDRRTTDTQYF. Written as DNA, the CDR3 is TGTGCCAGCAGCCCTGACAGGCGAACCACAGATACGCAGTATTTT.

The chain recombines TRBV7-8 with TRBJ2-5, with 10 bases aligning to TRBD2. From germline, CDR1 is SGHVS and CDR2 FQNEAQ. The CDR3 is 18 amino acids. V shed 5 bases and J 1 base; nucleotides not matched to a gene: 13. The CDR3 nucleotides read TGTGCCAGCAGCCCCTGGGCGTCTAGCGGGAGAGGCCAAGAGACCCAGTACTTC. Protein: CASSPWASSGRGQETQYF.

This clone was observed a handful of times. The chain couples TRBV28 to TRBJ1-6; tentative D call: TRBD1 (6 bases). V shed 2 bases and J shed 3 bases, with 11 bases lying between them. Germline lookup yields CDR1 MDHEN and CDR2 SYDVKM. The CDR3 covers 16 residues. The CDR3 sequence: CASSLGGRGYNSPLHF. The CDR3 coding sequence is TGTGCCAGCAGTTTAGGGGGGCGCGGCTATAATTCACCCCTCCACTTT. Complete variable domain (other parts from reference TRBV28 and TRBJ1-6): DVKVTQSSRYLVKRTGEKVFLECVQDMDHENMFWYRQDPGLGLRLIYFSYDVKMKEKGDIPEGYSVSREKKERFSLILESASTNQTSMYLCASSLGGRGYNSPLHFGNGTRLTVT.

CDR3 DNA sequence: TGTGCCAGCAGTTTCTCCGCCGGAAACACCATATATTTT. The encoded protein is CASSFSAGNTIYF. The V call is TRBV12-3 or TRBV12-4, the J call TRBJ1-3; no clear D gene. The CDR3 has 13 amino acids. Trimming removed 3 bases from V and 4 bases from J, with 7 bases in between.

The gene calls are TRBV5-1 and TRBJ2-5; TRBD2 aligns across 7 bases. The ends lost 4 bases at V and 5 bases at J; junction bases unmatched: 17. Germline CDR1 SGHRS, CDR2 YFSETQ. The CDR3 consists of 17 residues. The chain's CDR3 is CASSPEPGGPFWETQYF. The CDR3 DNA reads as TGCGCCAGCAGCCCCGAACCGGGAGGCCCTTTTTGGGAGACCCAGTACTTC.

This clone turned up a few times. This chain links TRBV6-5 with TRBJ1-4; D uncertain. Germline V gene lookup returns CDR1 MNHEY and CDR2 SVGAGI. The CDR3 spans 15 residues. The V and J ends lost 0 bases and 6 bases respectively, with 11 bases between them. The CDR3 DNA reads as TGTGCCAGCAGTTACTCGGGCGGGGTTGATGAAAAACTGTTTTTT. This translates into CASSYSGGVDEKLFF.

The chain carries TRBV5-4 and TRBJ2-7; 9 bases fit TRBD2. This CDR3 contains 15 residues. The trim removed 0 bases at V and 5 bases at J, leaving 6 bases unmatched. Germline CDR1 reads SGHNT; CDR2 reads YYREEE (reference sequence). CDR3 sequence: CASSLVAGAPDEQYF. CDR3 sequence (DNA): TGTGCCAGCAGCTTGGTAGCGGGAGCGCCGGACGAGCAGTACTTC.

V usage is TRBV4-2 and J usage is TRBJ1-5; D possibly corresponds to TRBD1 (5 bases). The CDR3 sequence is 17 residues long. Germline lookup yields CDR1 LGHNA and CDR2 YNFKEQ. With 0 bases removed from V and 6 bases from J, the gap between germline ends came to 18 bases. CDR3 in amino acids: CASSQDLGTWSGQPQHF. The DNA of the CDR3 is TGTGCCAGCAGCCAAGATTTGGGGACCTGGTCTGGTCAGCCCCAGCATTTT.

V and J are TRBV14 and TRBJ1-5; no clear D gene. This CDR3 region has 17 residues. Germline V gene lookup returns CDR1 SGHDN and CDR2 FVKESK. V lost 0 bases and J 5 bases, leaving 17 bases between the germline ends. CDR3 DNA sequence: TGTGCCAGCAGCCAAGAAGACACCCGTTTAGCGGATCAGCCCCAGCATTTT. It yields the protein CASSQEDTRLADQPQHF.

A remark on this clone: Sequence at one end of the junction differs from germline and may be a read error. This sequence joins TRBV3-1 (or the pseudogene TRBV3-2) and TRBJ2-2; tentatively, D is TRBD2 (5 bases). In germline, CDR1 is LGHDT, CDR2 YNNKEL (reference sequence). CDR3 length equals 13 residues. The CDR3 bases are TGTGCCAGCAGCCAAGTGAGGGCCGGAGAGCTGTTTTTT. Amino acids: CASSQVRAGELFF.

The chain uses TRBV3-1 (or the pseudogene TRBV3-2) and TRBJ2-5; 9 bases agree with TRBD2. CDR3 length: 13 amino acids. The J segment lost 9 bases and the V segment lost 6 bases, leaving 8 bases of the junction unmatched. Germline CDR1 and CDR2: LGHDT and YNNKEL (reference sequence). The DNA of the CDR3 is TGTGCCAGCAGTGGGCTAGCGGGGAGGTCCCAGTACTTC. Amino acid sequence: CASSGLAGRSQYF.

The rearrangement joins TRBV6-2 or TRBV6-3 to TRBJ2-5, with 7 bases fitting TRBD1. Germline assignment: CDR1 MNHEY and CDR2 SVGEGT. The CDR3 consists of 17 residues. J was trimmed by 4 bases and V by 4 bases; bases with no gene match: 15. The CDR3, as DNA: TGTGCCAGCAGTTCGATCGACAGGGCGGGCGGATTAGAGACCCAGTACTTC. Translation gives CASSSIDRAGGLETQYF.

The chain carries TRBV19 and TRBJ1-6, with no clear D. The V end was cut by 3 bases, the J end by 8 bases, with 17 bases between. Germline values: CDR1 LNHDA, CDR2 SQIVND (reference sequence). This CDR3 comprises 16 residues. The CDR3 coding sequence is TGTGCCAGTAGTATTCGCGGTGACAAGGTATATTCACCCCTCCACTTT. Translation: CASSIRGDKVYSPLHF.

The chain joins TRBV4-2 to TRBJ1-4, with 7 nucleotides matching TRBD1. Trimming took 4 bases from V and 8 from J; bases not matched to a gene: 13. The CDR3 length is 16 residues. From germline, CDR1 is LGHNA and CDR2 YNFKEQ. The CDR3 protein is CASSPQQLGTAEKLFF. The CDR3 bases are TGTGCCAGCAGCCCGCAGCAATTGGGGACAGCAGAAAAACTGTTTTTT.

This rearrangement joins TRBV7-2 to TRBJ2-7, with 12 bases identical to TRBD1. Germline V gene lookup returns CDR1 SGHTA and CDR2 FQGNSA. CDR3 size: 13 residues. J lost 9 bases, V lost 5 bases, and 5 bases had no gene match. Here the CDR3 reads CASSPGQGAGQYF. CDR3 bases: TGTGCCAGCAGCCCGGGACAGGGGGCAGGGCAGTACTTC.

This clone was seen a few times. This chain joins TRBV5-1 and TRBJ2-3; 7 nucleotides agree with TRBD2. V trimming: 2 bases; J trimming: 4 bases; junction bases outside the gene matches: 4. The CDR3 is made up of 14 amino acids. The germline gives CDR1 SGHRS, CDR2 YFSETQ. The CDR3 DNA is TGCGCCAGCAGCTTTGGACTAGAAGCAGATACGCAGTATTTT. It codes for CASSFGLEADTQYF.

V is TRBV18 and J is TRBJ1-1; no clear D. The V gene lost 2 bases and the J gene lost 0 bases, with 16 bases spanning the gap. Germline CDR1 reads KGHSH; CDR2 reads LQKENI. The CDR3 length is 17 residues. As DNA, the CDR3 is TGTGCCAGCTCACCATTCTTTAAGGATCCGATGAACACTGAAGCTTTCTTT. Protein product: CASSPFFKDPMNTEAFF.

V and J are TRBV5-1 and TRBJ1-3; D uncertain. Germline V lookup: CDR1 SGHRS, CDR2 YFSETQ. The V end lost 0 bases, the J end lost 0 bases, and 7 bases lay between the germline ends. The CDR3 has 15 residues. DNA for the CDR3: TGCGCCAGCAGCTTGGACGGTAGCTCTGGAAACACCATATATTTT. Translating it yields CASSLDGSSGNTIYF.

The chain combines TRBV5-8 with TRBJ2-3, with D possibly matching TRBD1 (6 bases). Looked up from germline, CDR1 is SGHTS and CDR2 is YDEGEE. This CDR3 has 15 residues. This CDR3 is CATTDTDRFLDTQYF. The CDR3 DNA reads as TGTGCTACCACTGATACCGACAGGTTCCTAGATACGCAGTATTTT.

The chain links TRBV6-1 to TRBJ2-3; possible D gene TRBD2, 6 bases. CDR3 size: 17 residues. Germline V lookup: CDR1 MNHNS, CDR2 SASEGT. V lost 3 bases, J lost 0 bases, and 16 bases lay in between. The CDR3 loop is CASSDPGKTSSTDTQYF. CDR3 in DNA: TGTGCCAGCAGTGACCCAGGCAAGACTAGTAGCACAGATACGCAGTATTTT.

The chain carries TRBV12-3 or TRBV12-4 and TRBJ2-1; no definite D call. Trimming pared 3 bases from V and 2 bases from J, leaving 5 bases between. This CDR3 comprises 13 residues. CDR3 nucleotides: TGTGCCAGCAGTTTGGGCCCCTACAATGAGCAGTTCTTC. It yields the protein CASSLGPYNEQFF.

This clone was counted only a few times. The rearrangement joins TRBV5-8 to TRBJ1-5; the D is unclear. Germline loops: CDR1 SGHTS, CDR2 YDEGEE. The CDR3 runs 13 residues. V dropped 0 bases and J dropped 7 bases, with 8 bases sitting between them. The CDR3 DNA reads TGTGCCAGCAGCTTGGTGGAGATCCAGCCCCAGCATTTT. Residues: CASSLVEIQPQHF.

The CDR3 protein is CATSDFLGQGINTGELFF. CDR3 sequence (DNA): TGTGCCACCAGTGATTTCCTTGGACAGGGAATAAACACCGGGGAGCTGTTTTTT. This rearrangement joins TRBV24-1 to TRBJ2-2; 8 bases are a match to TRBD1. Germline V gene sequence: CDR1 KGHDR, CDR2 SFDVKD. The CDR3 consists of 18 residues. The junction had 8 bases not matched to a gene; V was cut back by 1 base and J by 2 bases.

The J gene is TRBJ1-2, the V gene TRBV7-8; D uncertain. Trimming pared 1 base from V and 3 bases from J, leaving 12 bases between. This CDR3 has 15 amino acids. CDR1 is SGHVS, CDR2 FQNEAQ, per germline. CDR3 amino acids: CASSLVPGDHYGYTF. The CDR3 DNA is TGTGCCAGCAGCTTAGTTCCAGGAGATCACTATGGCTACACCTTC.

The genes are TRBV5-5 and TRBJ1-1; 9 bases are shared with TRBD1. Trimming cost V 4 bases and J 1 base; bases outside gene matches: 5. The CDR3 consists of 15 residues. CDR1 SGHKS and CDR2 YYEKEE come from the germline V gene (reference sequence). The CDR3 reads CASSPMGQGNTEAFF. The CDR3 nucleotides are TGTGCCAGCAGCCCAATGGGACAGGGGAACACTGAAGCTTTCTTT.

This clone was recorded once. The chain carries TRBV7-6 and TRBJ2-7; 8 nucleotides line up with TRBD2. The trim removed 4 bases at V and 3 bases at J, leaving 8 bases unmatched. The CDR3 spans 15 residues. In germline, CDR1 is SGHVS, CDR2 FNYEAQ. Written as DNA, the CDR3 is TGTGCCAGCAGCTCGCAGGCCGGGACTAGCTACGAGCAGTACTTC. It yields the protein CASSSQAGTSYEQYF. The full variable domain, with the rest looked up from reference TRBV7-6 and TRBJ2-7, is GAGVSQSPRYKVTKRGQDVALRCDPISGHVSLYWYRQALGQGPEFLTYFNYEAQQDKSGLPNDRFSAERPEGSISTLTIQRTEQRDSAMYRCASSSQAGTSYEQYFGPGTRLTVT.

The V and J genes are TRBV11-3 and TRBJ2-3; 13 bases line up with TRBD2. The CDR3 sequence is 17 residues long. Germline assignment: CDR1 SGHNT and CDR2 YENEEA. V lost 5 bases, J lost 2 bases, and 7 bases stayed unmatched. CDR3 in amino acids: CASSARLAGGSTDTQYF. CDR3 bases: TGTGCCAGCAGCGCGAGACTAGCGGGAGGTTCCACAGATACGCAGTATTTT.